The 29 T cell receptor beta chains below come from one sample, sequenced in a study of T cell repertoires in cytomegalovirus infection. TCRdb re-called the reads with MiXCR, one entry per CDR3 protein. Among over 250,000 distinct CDR3 sequences listed, 22% were seen once. No antigen is known for these receptors. Sample: cultured PBMCs, taken from culture after CMV antigen stimulation. The receptor source for this set is a human donor in good health (CMV status not recorded). Some clones in this sample may be carry-over from other donors' samples.

This clonotype was observed a few times. DNA of the CDR3: TGTGCCAGCAGATATCGGGACCACACAGATACGCAGTATTTT. This gives the protein CASRYRDHTDTQYF. V and J are TRBV28 and TRBJ2-3; D possibly matches TRBD1 or TRBD2 (5 bases each). From germline, CDR1 is MDHEN and CDR2 SYDVKM. Trimming stripped 6 bases from V and 2 bases from J, with 12 bases between. This CDR3 comprises 14 residues. Combining the CDR3 with reference TRBV28 and TRBJ2-3 gives the whole variable domain DVKVTQSSRYLVKRTGEKVFLECVQDMDHENMFWYRQDPGLGLRLIYFSYDVKMKEKGDIPEGYSVSREKKERFSLILESASTNQTSMYLCASRYRDHTDTQYFGPGTRLTVL.

This clonotype has just a few counts. V and J are TRBV7-2 and TRBJ1-2, with unresolved D. The CDR3 has 12 residues. Per germline, CDR1 SGHTA and CDR2 FQGNSA. Trimming left V 4 bases short and J 11 bases short, with 14 bases between. CDR3 DNA sequence: TGTGCCAGCAGCTCCCGCAGCTTCCTATACACCTTC. Its translation is CASSSRSFLYTF.

The chain has TRBV19 and TRBJ2-3; TRBD2 aligns across 7 bases. This CDR3 is built from 14 residues. V shed 7 bases and J 4 bases; nucleotides not matched to a gene: 8. In germline, CDR1 is LNHDA, CDR2 SQIVND (reference sequence). The CDR3 loop reads CASTGGGGADTQYF. CDR3 in DNA: TGTGCCAGTACGGGCGGGGGAGGCGCAGATACGCAGTATTTT.

The chain links TRBV24-1 to TRBJ2-5; TRBD2 matches at 11 bases. Looked up from germline, CDR1 is KGHDR and CDR2 is SFDVKD. This CDR3 comprises 16 residues. Trimming at V came to 3 bases and at J to 8 bases, leaving 10 bases not matched to a gene. The CDR3 DNA is TGTGCCACCAGTGATCCGACTAGCGGGAAGGGAGAAACCCAGTACTTC. Amino acid sequence: CATSDPTSGKGETQYF.

This clonotype came up a few times. The V gene is TRBV2, the J gene TRBJ1-5; a weak D match, TRBD1 (5 bases). The germline V gene has CDR1 SNHLY and CDR2 FYNNEI. V was shortened by 6 bases and J by 0 bases, with 15 bases between the two germline ends. CDR3 length equals 16 residues. The CDR3 nucleotides are TGTGCCAGCAGGGGAACAGGAGTACTTAGCAATCAGCCCCAGCATTTT. Its translation: CASRGTGVLSNQPQHF.

The chain carries TRBV12-3 or TRBV12-4 and TRBJ2-2; the D is unclear. Trimming removed 2 bases at V and 7 bases at J, with 14 bases between. The CDR3 loop spans 15 amino acids. CDR3 loop: CASSLNRRAIGELFF. For the CDR3, the DNA is TGTGCCAGCAGTTTAAATCGTCGGGCGATCGGGGAGCTGTTTTTT.

The V gene is TRBV5-1, the J gene TRBJ1-1; D gene uncertain. Germline values: CDR1 SGHRS, CDR2 YFSETQ. Deletions cut 0 bases from V and 3 bases from J, with 12 bases between. CDR3 length: 15 amino acids. The CDR3, as DNA: TGCGCCAGCAGCTTGGATTTGAGGGCCCACACTGAAGCTTTCTTT. This gives the protein CASSLDLRAHTEAFF.

This clonotype was seen only a few times. This sequence joins TRBV7-8 and TRBJ2-5; 11 bases are shared with TRBD2. Germline assignment: CDR1 SGHVS and CDR2 FQNEAQ. CDR3 size: 18 residues. V trimming: 1 base; J trimming: 6 bases; junction bases outside the gene matches: 13. The CDR3 reads CASSLGLSGRAFIKTQYF. The CDR3 DNA sequence: TGTGCCAGCAGCTTAGGCCTTAGCGGGAGGGCCTTCATAAAGACCCAGTACTTC.

This clonotype was observed many times. The DNA of the CDR3 is TGTGCCAGCAGCCGAGGGGCGGGAGGCCTTTACAATGAGCAGTTCTTC. It yields the protein CASSRGAGGLYNEQFF. The chain uses TRBV7-2 and TRBJ2-1; 8 nucleotides line up with TRBD2. This CDR3 is built from 16 residues. CDR1 and CDR2 (germline): SGHTA, FQGNSA. The V segment lost 5 bases and the J segment 4 bases; nucleotides outside the gene matches: 10. The variable domain in full, with the rest retrieved from reference TRBV7-2 and TRBJ2-1, is GAGVSQSPSNKVTEKGKDVELRCDPISGHTALYWYRQSLGQGLEFLIYFQGNSAPDKSGLPSDRFSAERTGGSVSTLTIQRTQQEDSAVYLCASSRGAGGLYNEQFFGPGTRLTVL.

This clonotype was seen repeatedly, ten times or more. The J gene is TRBJ1-1, the V gene TRBV7-2; D unresolved. Germline V lookup: CDR1 SGHTA, CDR2 FQGNSA. This CDR3 has 15 residues. V lost 1 base and J lost 0, with 9 bases in between. CDR3 sequence (DNA): TGTGCCAGCAGCTTAGTCGCGACGGTGAACACTGAAGCTTTCTTT. This codes for CASSLVATVNTEAFF.

The rearrangement uses TRBV11-2 and TRBJ2-1; D possibly matches TRBD1 or TRBD2 (6 bases each). Germline-derived CDR1 and CDR2 are SGHAT and FQNNGV. This CDR3 is 15 amino acids long. V was pared by 5 bases and J by 4 bases, with 15 bases between. The CDR3 DNA is TGTGCCAGCAGCAAGGGGGGAAGGGTTTACAATGAGCAGTTCTTC. Amino acid sequence: CASSKGGRVYNEQFF.

The sample holds many counts of this clonotype. The chain links TRBV29-1 to TRBJ2-1, with 10 bases aligning to TRBD2. V gave up 0 bases and J gave up 8 bases; unmatched junction bases: 7. The CDR3 extends over 15 amino acids. Germline loops: CDR1 SQVTM, CDR2 ANQGSEA. CDR3 coding DNA: TGCAGCGTTGAAGAACCGGGACTAGCGAGATATGAGCAGTTCTTC. This sequence encodes CSVEEPGLARYEQFF.

The chain uses TRBV29-1 and TRBJ1-4, with D unclear. Germline V gene sequence: CDR1 SQVTM, CDR2 ANQGSEA. Trimming cost V 4 bases and J 7 bases, with 10 bases left between them. The CDR3 consists of 12 residues. The CDR3: CSVGNGPEKLFF. The CDR3 nucleotides are TGCAGCGTTGGAAACGGCCCTGAAAAACTGTTTTTT.

J is TRBJ1-5 and V is TRBV19; 7 bases match TRBD1. J gave up 5 bases and V 5 bases, and 3 bases lay outside the gene matches. CDR1 is LNHDA and CDR2 is SQIVND in the germline V gene (reference sequence). The CDR3 is made up of 13 amino acids. Written as DNA, the CDR3 is TGTGCCAGTAGTGTCGACAGGGATCAGCCCCAGCATTTT. Amino acids: CASSVDRDQPQHF.

This clonotype was recorded many times. The chain carries TRBV7-2 and TRBJ2-1, with TRBD2 identical over 11 bases. Germline V gene lookup returns CDR1 SGHTA and CDR2 FQGNSA. V was clipped by 1 base and J by 6 bases; unmatched bases: 5. This CDR3 is built from 16 residues. Here the CDR3 DNA reads TGTGCCAGCAGCTTAGATAGCGGGAGGGCCGGCAATGAGCAGTTCTTC. It is translated as CASSLDSGRAGNEQFF.

About this clonotype: The conserved phenylalanine or tryptophan is not found at the CDR3 terminus, so this likely reflects a read error. The CDR3 loop reads CASSFYGNYGYTL. The CDR3 coding sequence is TGTGCCAGCAGCTTCTACGGGAATTATGGCTACACCCTC. V and J are TRBV7-4 and TRBJ1-2; D is ambiguous. Germline CDR1 reads SGHVT; CDR2 reads SQSDAQ. V lost 3 bases, J lost 5 bases, and 10 bases lay in between. The length of the CDR3 is 13 residues.

The chain is built from TRBV6-2 or TRBV6-3 and TRBJ2-1, with 13 nucleotides matching TRBD2. V trimming: 6 bases; J trimming: 10 bases; junction bases outside the gene matches: 6. Germline V gives CDR1 MNHEY, CDR2 SVGEGT. The CDR3 is 14 amino acids. Written as DNA, the CDR3 is TGTGCCAGCAGGACTAGCGGGAGGCCGGGAGAGCAGTTCTTC. Encoded protein: CASRTSGRPGEQFF.

This clonotype has a handful of counts. The gene calls are TRBV29-1 and TRBJ2-5; D call uncertain. The CDR3 contains 13 residues. CDR1 and CDR2 (germline): SQVTM, ANQGSEA. V shed 7 bases and J shed 4 bases, with 16 bases lying between them. This CDR3 reads CSGGWETRETQYF. Written as DNA, the CDR3 is TGCAGCGGAGGATGGGAAACAAGAGAGACCCAGTACTTC.

The rearrangement links TRBV7-6 to TRBJ2-3; unclear D gene. This CDR3 contains 14 residues. The germline V gene has CDR1 SGHVS and CDR2 FNYEAQ. V was trimmed by 0 bases and J by 2 bases, leaving 6 bases between them. CDR3 coding DNA: TGTGCCAGCAGCTTAGCTAGCCCCACAGATACGCAGTATTTT. Translation: CASSLASPTDTQYF.

This clonotype was counted at least ten times. Here the CDR3 DNA reads TGTGCCAGCAGCGCAAAAACTAGGACTAGCGGGGGAAGAGATACGCAGTATTTT. This encodes CASSAKTRTSGGRDTQYF. This rearrangement joins TRBV7-2 to TRBJ2-3; 13 positions match TRBD2. The CDR3 has 18 amino acids. The J segment lost 5 bases and the V segment lost 5 bases, leaving 13 bases of the junction unmatched. Germline assignment: CDR1 SGHTA and CDR2 FQGNSA.

At least ten counts were recorded for this clonotype. This chain joins TRBV27 and TRBJ2-1; D remains unclear. CDR1 MNHEY and CDR2 SMNVEV come from the germline V gene (reference sequence). The CDR3 has 16 amino acids. V gave up 8 bases and J gave up 2 bases, with 19 bases separating them. The CDR3 sequence is CASFLSGEVAYNEQFF. CDR3 nucleotides: TGTGCCAGCTTCCTCAGTGGGGAAGTCGCCTACAATGAGCAGTTCTTC.

The genes are TRBV27 and TRBJ1-2; 11 bases are a match to TRBD1. This CDR3 is built from 16 residues. V dropped 7 bases and J dropped 7; count of bases not matched to a gene: 14. CDR1 and CDR2 from the germline V gene are MNHEY and SMNVEV (reference sequence). CDR3 protein: CASKLVGTGGWGGYTF. CDR3 nucleotide sequence: TGTGCCAGCAAACTCGTCGGGACAGGGGGATGGGGTGGCTACACCTTC.

This sequence joins TRBV6-5 and TRBJ2-5; 7 bases are a match to TRBD2. J was trimmed by 4 bases and V by 0 bases; bases with no gene match: 17. The germline CDR1 and CDR2 sequences are MNHEY and SVGAGI. This CDR3 is built from 19 residues. CDR3 nucleotide sequence: TGTGCCAGCAGTTACTCCCCGACCGCGACGGGAGGCGGAAGAGAGACCCAGTACTTC. It yields the protein CASSYSPTATGGGRETQYF.

The chain carries TRBV19 and TRBJ1-1; D gene unclear. Trimming took 6 bases from V and 3 from J, leaving 5 bases between them. This CDR3 has 11 amino acids. Germline V gene lookup returns CDR1 LNHDA and CDR2 SQIVND (reference sequence). The CDR3 here is CASRLYTEAFF. DNA of the CDR3: TGTGCCAGTAGGTTATACACTGAAGCTTTCTTT.

The chain combines TRBV15 with TRBJ2-3; D may be TRBD2 (5 bases). From germline, CDR1 is LNHNV and CDR2 YYDKDF (reference sequence). V was pared by 5 bases and J by 1 base, with 13 bases between. This CDR3 comprises 15 residues. The CDR3 spells CATSEPGTGTDTQYF. The CDR3 coding sequence is TGTGCCACCAGCGAGCCGGGAACTGGCACAGATACGCAGTATTTT.

This clonotype was seen only a few times. This rearrangement joins TRBV15 to TRBJ1-2; maybe TRBD1 (6 bases). CDR1 is LNHNV, CDR2 YYDKDF, per germline (reference sequence). V was pared by 5 bases and J by 2 bases, with 12 bases between. This CDR3 has 14 residues. This chain's CDR3 is CATSGLTGNYGYTF. The CDR3 DNA reads as TGTGCCACCAGCGGGTTGACAGGAAACTATGGCTACACCTTC.

This clonotype was observed many times. The CDR3 DNA is TGTGCCAGCAGCTTGTCGGACATGAACACCGGGGAGCTGTTTTTT. Translated, it gives CASSLSDMNTGELFF. The chain has TRBV7-2 and TRBJ2-2, with D maybe TRBD1 (5 bases). In germline, CDR1 is SGHTA, CDR2 FQGNSA. Trimming removed 3 bases from V and 1 base from J, with 9 bases in between. This CDR3 contains 15 residues.

The rearrangement joins TRBV15 to TRBJ2-3, with 9 positions matching TRBD2. There are 19 residues in the CDR3. CDR1 is LNHNV, CDR2 YYDKDF, per germline (reference sequence). Trimming at V came to 0 bases and at J to 4 bases, leaving 14 bases not matched to a gene. CDR3 in DNA: TGTGCCACCAGCAGAGAAGCGGGAGGTGGCGGGAGGGTTGCAGATACGCAGTATTTT. Translated: CATSREAGGGGRVADTQYF.

V gene TRBV3-1 combines with J gene TRBJ2-2; 7 bases align to TRBD1. J was trimmed by 1 base and V by 3 bases; bases with no gene match: 26. The V gene's germline CDR1 is LGHDT and CDR2 YNNKEL (reference sequence). The CDR3 length is 23 residues. CDR3 region: CASSQIRRPTGVWDVRNTGELFF. CDR3 coding DNA: TGTGCCAGCAGCCAGATAAGAAGACCAACAGGGGTTTGGGATGTACGGAACACCGGGGAGCTGTTTTTT.